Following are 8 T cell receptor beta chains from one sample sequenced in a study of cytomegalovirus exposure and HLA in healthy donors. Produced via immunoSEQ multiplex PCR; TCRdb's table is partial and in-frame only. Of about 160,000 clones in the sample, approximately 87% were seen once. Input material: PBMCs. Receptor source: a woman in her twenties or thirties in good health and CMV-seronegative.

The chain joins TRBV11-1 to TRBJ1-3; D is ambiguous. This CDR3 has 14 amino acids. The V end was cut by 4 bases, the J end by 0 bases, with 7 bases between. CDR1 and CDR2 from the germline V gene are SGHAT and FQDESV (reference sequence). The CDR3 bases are TGTGCCAGCAGCTACGCGAGCTCTGGAAACACCATATATTTT. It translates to CASSYASSGNTIYF.

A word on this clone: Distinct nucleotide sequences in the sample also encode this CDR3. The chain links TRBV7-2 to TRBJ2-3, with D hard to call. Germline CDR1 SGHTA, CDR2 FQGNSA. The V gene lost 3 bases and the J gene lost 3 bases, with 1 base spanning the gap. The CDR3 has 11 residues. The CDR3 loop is CASSLTDTQYF. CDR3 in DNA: TGTGCCAGCAGCTTGACAGATACGCAGTATTTT.

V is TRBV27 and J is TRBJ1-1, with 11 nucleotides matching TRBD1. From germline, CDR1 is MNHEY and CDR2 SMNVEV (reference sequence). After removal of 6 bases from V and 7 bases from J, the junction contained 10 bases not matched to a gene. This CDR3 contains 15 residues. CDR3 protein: CASRQLGQGVYEAFF. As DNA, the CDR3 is TGTGCCAGCAGACAACTGGGACAGGGGGTCTATGAAGCTTTCTTT.

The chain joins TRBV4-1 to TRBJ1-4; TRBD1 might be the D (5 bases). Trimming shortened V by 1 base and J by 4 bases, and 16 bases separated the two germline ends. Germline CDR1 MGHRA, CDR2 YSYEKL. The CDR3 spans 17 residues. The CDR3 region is CASSQGGRSNNNEKLFF. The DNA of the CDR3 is TGCGCCAGCAGCCAAGGGGGCCGGTCGAACAATAATGAAAAACTGTTTTTT.

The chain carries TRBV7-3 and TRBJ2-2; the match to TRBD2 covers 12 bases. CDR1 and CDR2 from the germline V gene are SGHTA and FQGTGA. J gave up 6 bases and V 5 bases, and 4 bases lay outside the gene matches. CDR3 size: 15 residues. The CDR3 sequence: CASSRTSGRPGELFF. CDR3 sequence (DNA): TGTGCCAGCAGCCGAACTAGCGGGAGGCCCGGGGAGCTGTTTTTT.

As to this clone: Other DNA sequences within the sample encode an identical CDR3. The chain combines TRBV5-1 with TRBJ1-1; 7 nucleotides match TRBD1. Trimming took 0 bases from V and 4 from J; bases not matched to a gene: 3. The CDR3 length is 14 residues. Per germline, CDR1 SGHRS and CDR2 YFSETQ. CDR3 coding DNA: TGCGCCAGCAGCTTGGGACAGGGTGGCACTGAAGCTTTCTTT. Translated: CASSLGQGGTEAFF.

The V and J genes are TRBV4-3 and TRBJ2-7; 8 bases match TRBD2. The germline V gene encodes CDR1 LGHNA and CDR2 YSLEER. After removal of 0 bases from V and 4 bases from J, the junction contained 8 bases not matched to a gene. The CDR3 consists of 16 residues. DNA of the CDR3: TGCGCCAGCAGCCAAGATCCTAGCGGGTTTGGGTACGAGCAGTACTTC. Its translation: CASSQDPSGFGYEQYF.

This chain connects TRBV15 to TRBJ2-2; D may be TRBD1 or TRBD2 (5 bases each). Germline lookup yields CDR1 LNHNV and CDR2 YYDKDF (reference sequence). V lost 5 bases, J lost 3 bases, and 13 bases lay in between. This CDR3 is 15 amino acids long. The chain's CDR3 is CATSEGQGYTGELFF. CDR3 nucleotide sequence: TGTGCCACCAGCGAGGGTCAGGGTTACACCGGGGAGCTGTTTTTT.